This entry describes one TCR beta chain. Under the authors' procedure: Counts of nucleated cells, estimated from reference gene primer amplification, were obtained. Generated by immunoSEQ multiplex PCR, the TCRdb table keeps only in-frame clones and is missing some. The V and J calls and clone size were taken over from that table, and D and trimming were inferred from the DNA. The sample has fewer than 15,000 clones; around nine tenths are singletons. This sample is part of a study of blood T cell repertoires in COVID-19. The overall study: From T cells, B-cell-depleted T cells, or PBMCs came the material, which was cDNA or gDNA.

V was pared by 8 bases and J by 4 bases, with 2 bases of the junction left unmatched. The CDR3 has 13 residues. Per germline, CDR1 MGHDK and CDR2 SYGVNS. Material for sequencing was peripheral blood. The clonotype was recovered from a human donor in a cohort sampled during active COVID-19. The chain recombines TRBV25-1 with TRBJ1-6; 7 bases map to TRBD1. The CDR3 is CASGTAYNSPLHF. The CDR3 coding sequence is TGTGCCAGCGGGACAGCTTATAATTCACCCCTCCACTTT.